The rows below give T cell receptor beta chains drawn from one sample of a study of blood T cell repertoires in COVID-19. Sequenced by immunoSEQ multiplex PCR; TCRdb stores in-frame clones only, minus some. The data contain under 350,000 clones, about 85% of them singletons. The source material was peripheral blood. The receptors derive from a human donor in a cohort sampled during active COVID-19. Both conserved end residues are part of each CDR3. Each record gives: V gene, J gene, clone size, D gene, CDR3 protein, CDR3 DNA. D genes are given only for firm matches. The size field is filled for only some rows; it gives once, few, many or a size class.

TRBV10-3	TRBJ1-1	NA	TRBD1	CAISLGGSTGVAFF	TGTGCCATCAGCCTAGGCGGGTCTACAGGGGTAGCTTTCTTT
TRBV3-1/TRBV3-2	TRBJ2-2	NA	NA	CASSHRGAGELFF	TGTGCCAGCAGCCATCGGGGTGCCGGGGAGCTGTTTTTT
TRBV10-1	TRBJ1-3	NA	NA	CASSEARPPGNTIYF	TGCGCCAGCAGTGAGGCCAGGCCTCCTGGAAACACCATATATTTT
TRBV7-2	TRBJ2-5	NA	NA	CASSGTGGETQYF	TGTGCCAGCAGCGGGACTGGCGGGGAGACCCAGTACTTC
TRBV10-1	TRBJ2-7	NA	NA	CASSENRENEQYF	TGCGCCAGCAGTGAAAACAGGGAAAACGAGCAGTACTTC
TRBV27	TRBJ2-4	NA	NA	CASSPWPSVAKNIQYF	TGTGCCAGCAGTCCCTGGCCTAGTGTAGCCAAAAACATTCAGTACTTC
TRBV18	TRBJ2-6	NA	NA	CASSPTVLAGANVLTF	TGTGCCAGCTCACCAACGGTTTTAGCAGGGGCCAACGTCCTGACTTTC
TRBV7-2	TRBJ1-5	NA	TRBD1	CASSFTGGGQPQHF	TGTGCCAGCAGCTTTACAGGGGGAGGACAGCCCCAGCATTTT
TRBV19	TRBJ1-2	few	NA	CASSIGLTYGYTF	TGTGCCAGTAGTATAGGCCTAACCTATGGCTACACCTTC
TRBV6-4	TRBJ1-2	NA	TRBD1	CASSDTGTASYGYTF	TGTGCCAGCAGTGATACCGGGACAGCTAGCTATGGCTACACCTTC
TRBV6-5	TRBJ2-1	NA	TRBD2	CASSGTSGSLQFF	TGTGCCAGCAGCGGCACTAGCGGGAGTCTGCAGTTCTTC
TRBV5-4	TRBJ2-7	NA	NA	CASSFTPGSYEQYF	TGTGCCAGCAGCTTTACCCCCGGTTCCTACGAGCAGTACTTC
TRBV18	TRBJ2-3	NA	NA	CASSPTVSTDTQYF	TGTGCCAGCTCACCAACAGTAAGCACAGATACGCAGTATTTT
TRBV7-9	TRBJ2-1	NA	TRBD2	CASSVIGLAASGEQFF	TGTGCCAGCAGCGTGATCGGGCTAGCGGCTAGTGGTGAGCAGTTCTTC
TRBV7-2	TRBJ2-7	NA	NA	CASSSFFGEQYF	TGTGCCAGCAGCTCATTTTTCGGCGAGCAGTACTTC
TRBV7-2	TRBJ2-7	NA	NA	CASSPSPLSEQYF	TGTGCCAGCAGCCCATCCCCACTCTCCGAGCAGTACTTC
TRBV6-5	TRBJ1-5	few	TRBD1	CASSLTGGYQPQHF	TGTGCCAGCAGTTTGACAGGGGGGTATCAGCCCCAGCATTTT
TRBV30	TRBJ1-5	few	TRBD1	CAWREMGQGSQPQHF	TGTGCCTGGAGAGAAATGGGACAGGGCAGTCAGCCCCAGCATTTT
TRBV7-8	TRBJ1-3	NA	NA	CASSPGGGNTIYF	TGTGCCAGCAGCCCCGGGGGTGGAAACACCATATATTTT
TRBV7-2	TRBJ1-4	NA	NA	CASSQRGGNPNEKLFF	TGTGCCAGCTCCCAAAGGGGGGGCAACCCTAATGAAAAACTGTTTTTT
TRBV7-2	TRBJ2-7	NA	NA	CASSYTVRGEQYF	TGTGCCAGCAGCTACACCGTGCGAGGCGAGCAGTACTTC
TRBV19	TRBJ1-5	NA	TRBD1	CASRKAGTGSHQPQHF	TGTGCCAGTAGAAAGGCTGGGACAGGGTCCCATCAGCCCCAGCATTTT
TRBV27	TRBJ2-7	once	TRBD2	CASSVAGGPYEQYF	TGTGCCAGCAGCGTAGCGGGAGGGCCTTACGAGCAGTACTTC
TRBV29-1	TRBJ2-5	NA	TRBD2	CSGGLAGQETQYF	TGCAGCGGGGGACTAGCAGGCCAAGAGACCCAGTACTTC
TRBV6-5	TRBJ2-3	NA	TRBD1	CASSYYRGSTDTQYF	TGTGCCAGCAGTTACTACAGGGGAAGCACAGATACGCAGTATTTT
TRBV5-1	TRBJ2-3	NA	TRBD2	CASARVVASGSSQSTDTQYF	TGCGCCAGCGCCCGAGTGGTGGCTAGCGGGAGCTCTCAGAGCACAGATACGCAGTATTTT
TRBV27	TRBJ1-4	NA	NA	CASRRTPTNEKLFF	TGTGCCAGCAGAAGGACACCAACTAATGAAAAACTGTTTTTT
TRBV5-1	TRBJ2-2	NA	NA	CASSLDASLRAGELFF	TGCGCCAGCAGCTTGGACGCTAGCTTGAGGGCCGGGGAGCTGTTTTTT
TRBV18	TRBJ1-1	NA	NA	CASSQDMNTEAFF	TGTGCCAGCTCCCAGGATATGAACACTGAAGCTTTCTTT
TRBV29-1	TRBJ1-3	NA	NA	CSVVLSGAGNTIYF	TGCAGCGTTGTATTATCGGGAGCTGGAAACACCATATATTTT
TRBV2	TRBJ2-7	NA	NA	CASSESGRTGSYEQYF	TGTGCCAGCAGTGAATCGGGTCGAACAGGTTCCTACGAGCAGTACTTC
TRBV5-1	TRBJ1-1	NA	TRBD1	CASSPRDRGRTDTEAFF	TGCGCCAGCAGCCCGAGGGACAGGGGGAGAACGGACACTGAAGCTTTCTTT
TRBV27	TRBJ2-5	NA	TRBD2	CASSLAGVETQYF	TGTGCCAGCAGTCTAGCGGGAGTAGAGACCCAGTACTTC
TRBV7-8	TRBJ1-1	NA	TRBD1	CASSREGGGGTEAFF	TGTGCCAGCAGCCGAGAAGGGGGCGGTGGGACTGAAGCTTTCTTT
TRBV7-9	TRBJ1-1	NA	NA	CASSLDGVPNTEAFF	TGTGCCAGCAGCTTAGACGGGGTACCGAACACTGAAGCTTTCTTT
TRBV18	TRBJ2-7	NA	TRBD2	CASSPGLAGGIYEQYF	TGTGCCAGCTCACCGGGACTAGCGGGGGGGATCTACGAGCAGTACTTC
TRBV25-1	TRBJ2-7	NA	TRBD1	CASIRTGTYEQYF	TGTGCCAGCATTCGGACAGGAACCTACGAGCAGTACTTC
TRBV5-6	TRBJ2-7	NA	NA	CASSFVGRGYGQYF	TGTGCCAGCAGCTTTGTAGGCCGGGGATATGGGCAGTACTTC
TRBV6-5	TRBJ2-3	NA	NA	CATLSGPPWDTQYF	TGTGCCACCTTAAGCGGACCCCCGTGGGATACGCAGTATTTT
TRBV12-3/TRBV12-4	TRBJ1-5	NA	NA	CASSPGRGESQHF	TGTGCCAGCAGTCCCGGGAGGGGCGAGTCCCAGCATTTT
TRBV5-1	TRBJ2-1	NA	TRBD1	CASSLQGHEQFF	TGCGCCAGCAGCCTACAGGGGCATGAGCAGTTCTTC
TRBV6-5	TRBJ2-1	NA	NA	CASSPNPRVTFF	TGTGCCAGCAGCCCAAATCCTCGGGTTACGTTCTTC
TRBV14	TRBJ1-1	NA	NA	CASSIEVNTEAFF	TGTGCCAGCAGCATTGAGGTGAACACTGAAGCTTTCTTT
TRBV19	TRBJ1-5	NA	NA	CASSMTIGNQPQHF	TGTGCCAGTAGTATGACAATCGGAAATCAGCCCCAGCATTTT
TRBV10-3	TRBJ2-1	NA	NA	CASHSGGPRNEQFF	TGTGCCTCTCATAGTGGAGGGCCTCGGAATGAGCAGTTCTTC
TRBV4-3	TRBJ2-2	NA	NA	CASSHPPGRNTGELFF	TGCGCCAGCAGCCATCCACCCGGGAGAAATACCGGGGAGCTGTTTTTT
TRBV5-1	TRBJ2-3	NA	TRBD2	CASSLATSGYTDTQYF	TGCGCCAGCAGCTTGGCGACTAGCGGCTACACAGATACGCAGTATTTT
TRBV7-9	TRBJ2-5	once	TRBD2	CASSLTSGTQETQYF	TGTGCCAGCAGCTTGACTAGCGGGACTCAAGAGACCCAGTACTTC
TRBV13	TRBJ2-7	NA	TRBD2	CASSSRLALPYEQYF	TGTGCCAGCAGCTCCCGACTAGCGCTTCCCTACGAGCAGTACTTC
TRBV3-1/TRBV3-2	TRBJ1-2	NA	NA	CASTGDRYGYTF	TGTGCCAGCACGGGAGATCGCTATGGCTACACCTTC
TRBV19	TRBJ2-7	few	TRBD1	CASSRRTGDGEQYF	TGTGCCAGTAGTAGAAGGACAGGGGATGGGGAGCAGTACTTC
TRBV30	TRBJ2-5	NA	TRBD1	CAWSRGWVETQYF	TGTGCCTGGAGCAGGGGGTGGGTAGAGACCCAGTACTTC
TRBV18	TRBJ2-3	NA	TRBD2	CASSPGASGSTDTQYF	TGTGCCAGCTCACCAGGGGCTAGCGGGAGCACAGATACGCAGTATTTT
TRBV27	TRBJ1-1	NA	NA	CASRWRTANTEAFF	TGTGCCAGCAGGTGGAGGACAGCGAACACTGAAGCTTTCTTT